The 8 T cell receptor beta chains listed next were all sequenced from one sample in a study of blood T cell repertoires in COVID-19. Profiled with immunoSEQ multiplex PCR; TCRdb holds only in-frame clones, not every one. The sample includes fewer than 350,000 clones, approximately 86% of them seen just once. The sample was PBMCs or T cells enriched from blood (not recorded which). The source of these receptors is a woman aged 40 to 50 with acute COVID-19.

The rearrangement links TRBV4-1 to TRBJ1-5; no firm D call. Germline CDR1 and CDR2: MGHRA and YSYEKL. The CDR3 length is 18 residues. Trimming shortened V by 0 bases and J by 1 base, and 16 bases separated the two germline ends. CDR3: CASSQDPGFGVSNQPQHF. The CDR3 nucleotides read TGCGCCAGCAGCCAAGATCCCGGGTTTGGAGTAAGCAATCAGCCCCAGCATTTT.

DNA for the CDR3: TGTGCCAGCAGCCTGCGTTGGGACAGCACAAATGAAAAACTGTTTTTT. It codes for CASSLRWDSTNEKLFF. The chain joins TRBV3-1 (or the pseudogene TRBV3-2) to TRBJ1-4; 7 bases agree with TRBD1. CDR1 is LGHDT, CDR2 YNNKEL, per germline (reference sequence). V was clipped by 4 bases and J by 5 bases; unmatched bases: 10. The length of the CDR3 is 16 residues.

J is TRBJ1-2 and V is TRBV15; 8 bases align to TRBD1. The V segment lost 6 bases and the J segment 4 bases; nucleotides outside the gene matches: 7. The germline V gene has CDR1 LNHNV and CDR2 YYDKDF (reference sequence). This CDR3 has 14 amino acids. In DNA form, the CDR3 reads TGTGCCACCAGTTCCCATGGGACAGGCTATGGCTACACCTTC. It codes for CATSSHGTGYGYTF.

This chain's CDR3 is CASSSDGGSSYNEQFF. The CDR3 DNA is TGTGCCAGCAGTTCCGATGGCGGGAGCTCCTACAATGAGCAGTTCTTC. The gene calls are TRBV6-2 or TRBV6-3 and TRBJ2-1, with TRBD2 matching over 7 bases. Germline CDR1 MNHEY, CDR2 SVGEGT. This CDR3 is 16 amino acids long. V lost 4 bases to trimming and J lost 0 bases; unmatched junction nucleotides: 6.

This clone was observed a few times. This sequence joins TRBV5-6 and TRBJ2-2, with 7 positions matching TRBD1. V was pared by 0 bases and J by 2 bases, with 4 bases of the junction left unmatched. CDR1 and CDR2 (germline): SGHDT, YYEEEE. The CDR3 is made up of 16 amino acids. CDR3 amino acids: CASSLVGGANTGELFF. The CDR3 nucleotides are TGTGCCAGCAGCTTGGTAGGGGGCGCTAACACCGGGGAGCTGTTTTTT.

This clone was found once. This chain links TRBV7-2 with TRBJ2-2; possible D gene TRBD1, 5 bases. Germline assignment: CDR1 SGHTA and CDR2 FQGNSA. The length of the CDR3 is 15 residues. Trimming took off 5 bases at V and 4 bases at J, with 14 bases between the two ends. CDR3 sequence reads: CASSLRVFGTGELFF. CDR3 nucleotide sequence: TGTGCCAGCAGCCTCAGGGTTTTCGGCACCGGGGAGCTGTTTTTT.

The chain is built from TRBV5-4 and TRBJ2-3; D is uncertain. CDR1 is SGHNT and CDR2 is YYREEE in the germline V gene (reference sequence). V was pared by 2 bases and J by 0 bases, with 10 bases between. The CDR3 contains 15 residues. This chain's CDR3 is CASSFRRGSTDTQYF. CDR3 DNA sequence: TGTGCCAGCAGCTTTCGTCGCGGTAGCACAGATACGCAGTATTTT.

The CDR3 DNA reads TGTGCCAGCAGCTTGAACCTCCGGGACAGGAAACCCGGGGAGCTGTTTTTT. Protein: CASSLNLRDRKPGELFF. This rearrangement joins TRBV7-2 to TRBJ2-2, with 8 bases lining up with TRBD1. V shed 3 bases, J shed 6 bases, and the junction held 12 bases outside the gene matches. Germline assignment: CDR1 SGHTA and CDR2 FQGNSA. The CDR3 covers 17 residues.